This TCR beta chain was sequenced during a study of T-cell reconstitution after alpha-beta-depleted transplantation in children. CDR1 and CDR2 (germline): MDHEN, SYDVKM. The CDR3 loop spans 15 amino acids. The V end was cut by 3 bases, the J end by 2 bases, with 14 bases between. Unique molecular identifiers were built into the TCRbeta library. TCRdb fed the PCR reads into MiXCR, producing one record per CDR3 protein. Of about 980,000 distinct CDR3 sequences listed, roughly 31% are singletons. This clonotype was seen a few times. This sequence originates from a boy under two years old who had a stem cell transplant for SCID, so the T cells may come from the graft donor. The sequences come from PBMCs, mostly from graft donor cells, collected 360 days after TCRalphabeta/CD19-depleted stem cell transplant. The rearrangement uses TRBV28 and TRBJ2-7, with D possibly being TRBD1 or TRBD2 (6 bases each). The CDR3 loop is CASSFGGLLTYEQYF. The CDR3 coding sequence is TGTGCCAGCAGTTTCGGGGGCCTTTTAACCTACGAGCAGTACTTC.